A selection of T cell receptor beta chains follows, all from one sample in a study of blood T cell repertoires in COVID-19. Profiled with immunoSEQ multiplex PCR; TCRdb holds only in-frame clones, not every one. In the table there are about 330,000 clones, about 85% of which are singletons. Sequencing was carried out using PBMCs or T cells enriched from blood (not recorded which). The receptors shown here come from a young woman who had recovered from COVID-19. Both conserved end residues are trimmed from each CDR3.

J	V	CDR3
TRBJ2-7	TRBV28	ASRRRDSGTYEQY
TRBJ1-2	TRBV3-1/TRBV3-2	ASSHAPARGTAGYT
TRBJ2-1	TRBV6-5	ASRPSGVTYNEQF
TRBJ2-5	TRBV2	ASSGGLAGQETQY
TRBJ1-1	TRBV19	ASSIGPGMNTEAF
TRBJ1-2	TRBV3-1/TRBV3-2	ASTIYRGREGYT
TRBJ1-1	TRBV30	AWDPGQGALNTEAF
TRBJ1-4	TRBV19	ASSIGDRVPEKLF
TRBJ2-3	TRBV30	AWEGTAASTDTQY
TRBJ1-3	TRBV11-2	ASSDRDRAGNTIY